The source of this T cell receptor beta chain is a study of blood T cell repertoires in COVID-19. Overall study context: Italy, Spain and the United States were the sources of the convalescent and acute COVID-19 samples.

Authors' analysis steps: Nucleated cell counts were estimated from reference gene primer amplification. Assay: immunoSEQ multiplex PCR; the TCRdb copy retains only in-frame clones and omits some. Clonal size and the V and J genes are those of that table, whereas D and trimming came from the DNA. Altogether almost 400,000 clones are present, around nine tenths being singletons, with the ten largest covering 0.97%. CDR3 length: 15 amino acids. Germline CDR1 is SEHNR and CDR2 is FQNEAQ (reference sequence). The V end was cut by 1 base, the J end by 3 bases, with 13 bases between. Sequences were obtained from PBMCs or T cells enriched from blood (not recorded which). This TCR came from a woman under 40 with acute COVID-19. The J gene is TRBJ2-7, the V gene TRBV7-9, with a tentative D call TRBD1 (6 bases). CDR3: CASSLGLGAYYEQYF. The CDR3 bases are TGTGCCAGCAGCTTAGGGCTGGGGGCCTACTACGAGCAGTACTTC. Full variable domain (remainder filled in from reference TRBV7-9 and TRBJ2-7): DTGVSQNPRHKITKRGQNVTFRCDPISEHNRLYWYRQTLGQGPEFLTYFQNEAQLEKSRLLSDRFSAERPKGSFSTLEIQRTEQGDSAMYLCASSLGLGAYYEQYFGPGTRLTVT.